The T cell receptor (beta chain) under discussion was sequenced for a study of response to subunit inactivated influenza vaccine. V trimming: 3 bases; J trimming: 1 base; junction bases outside the gene matches: 0. The CDR3 spans 14 residues. Germline V gives CDR1 KGHSH, CDR2 LQKENI. Study results and limitations: Authors suggested each seasonal influenza vaccination recruits few new T cells.

From the RT-PCR reads, TCRdb called clonotypes with MiXCR, one entry per CDR3 protein. This table holds just over 300,000 distinct CDR3 sequences, roughly a fifth found once. This clonotype was found a few times. The antigen remains unidentified. Here the sequenced sample was PBMCs from blood, taken less than 22 months after vaccination. V is TRBV18 and J is TRBJ2-5; 9 bases line up with TRBD2. This receptor was identified in a man aged 45-69 years who received an inactivated influenza vaccine. CDR3 coding DNA: TGTGCCAGCTCACCGGGACTAGCCCAAGAGACCCAGTACTTC. Residues: CASSPGLAQETQYF.